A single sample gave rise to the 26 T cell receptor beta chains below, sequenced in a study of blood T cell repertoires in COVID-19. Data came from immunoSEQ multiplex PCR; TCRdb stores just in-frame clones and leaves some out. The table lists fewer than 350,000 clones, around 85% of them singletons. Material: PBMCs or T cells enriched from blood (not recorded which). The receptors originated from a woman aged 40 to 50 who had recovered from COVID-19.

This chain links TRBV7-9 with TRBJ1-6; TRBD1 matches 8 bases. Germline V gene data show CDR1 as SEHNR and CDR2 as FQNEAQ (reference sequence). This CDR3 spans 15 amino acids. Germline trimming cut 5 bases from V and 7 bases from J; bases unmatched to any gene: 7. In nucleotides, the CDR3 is TGTGCCAGCAGCGCCCGGACAGGGCCCAATTCACCCCTCCACTTT. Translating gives CASSARTGPNSPLHF.

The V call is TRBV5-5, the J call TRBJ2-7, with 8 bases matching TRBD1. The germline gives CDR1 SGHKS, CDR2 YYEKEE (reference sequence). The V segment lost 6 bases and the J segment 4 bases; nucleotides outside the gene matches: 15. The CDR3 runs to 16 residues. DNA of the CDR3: TGTGCCAGCACCCCGGTGGGGGGACAGGCCCATTACGAGCAGTACTTC. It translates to CASTPVGGQAHYEQYF.

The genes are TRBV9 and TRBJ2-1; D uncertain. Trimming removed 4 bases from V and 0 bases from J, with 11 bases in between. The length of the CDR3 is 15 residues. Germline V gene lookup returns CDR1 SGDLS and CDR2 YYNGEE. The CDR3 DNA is TGTGCCAGCAGCCCATCAGCGAGCTCCTACAATGAGCAGTTCTTC. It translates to CASSPSASSYNEQFF.

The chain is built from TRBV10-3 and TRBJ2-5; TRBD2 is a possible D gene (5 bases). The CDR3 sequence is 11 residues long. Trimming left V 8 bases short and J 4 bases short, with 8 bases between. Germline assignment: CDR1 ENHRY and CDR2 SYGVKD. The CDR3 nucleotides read TGTGCCATCTCAGGAGGAGAGACCCAGTACTTC. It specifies CAISGGETQYF.

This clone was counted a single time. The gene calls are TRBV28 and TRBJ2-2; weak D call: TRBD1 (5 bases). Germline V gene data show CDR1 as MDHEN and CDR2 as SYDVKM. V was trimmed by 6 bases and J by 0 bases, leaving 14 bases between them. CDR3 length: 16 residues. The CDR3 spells CASSSSTGANTGELFF. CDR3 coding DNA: TGTGCCAGCAGCAGCAGCACAGGCGCGAACACCGGGGAGCTGTTTTTT.

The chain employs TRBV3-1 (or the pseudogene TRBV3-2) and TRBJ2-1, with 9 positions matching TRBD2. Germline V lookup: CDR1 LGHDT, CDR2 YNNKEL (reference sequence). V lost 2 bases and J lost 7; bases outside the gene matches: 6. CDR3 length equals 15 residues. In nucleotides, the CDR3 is TGTGCCAGCAGCCAAATTGGTAGCGGGAGTAATGAGCAGTTCTTC. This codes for CASSQIGSGSNEQFF.

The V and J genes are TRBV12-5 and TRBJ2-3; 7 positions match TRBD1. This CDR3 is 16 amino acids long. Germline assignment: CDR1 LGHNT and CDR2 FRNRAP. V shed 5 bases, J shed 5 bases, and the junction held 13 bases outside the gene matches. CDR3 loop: CASGPYLTGAEDTQYF. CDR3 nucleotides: TGTGCTAGTGGTCCCTACCTTACAGGGGCGGAAGATACGCAGTATTTT. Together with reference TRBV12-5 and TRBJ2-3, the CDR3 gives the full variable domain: DARVTQTPRHKVTEMGQEVTMRCQPILGHNTVFWYRQTMMQGLELLAYFRNRAPLDDSGMPKDRFSAEMPDATLATLKIQPSEPRDSAVYFCASGPYLTGAEDTQYFGPGTRLTVL.

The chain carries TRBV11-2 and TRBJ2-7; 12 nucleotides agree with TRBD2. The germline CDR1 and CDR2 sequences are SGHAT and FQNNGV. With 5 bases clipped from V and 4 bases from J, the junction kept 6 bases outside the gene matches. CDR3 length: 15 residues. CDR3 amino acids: CASSLRTSGKYEQYF. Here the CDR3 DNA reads TGTGCCAGCAGCCTCCGGACTAGCGGGAAATACGAGCAGTACTTC.

The CDR3 DNA reads TGCGCCAGCAGCCCGCCCGTGACTTTAGGGGCCAACGTCCTGACTTTC. Residues: CASSPPVTLGANVLTF. This chain uses TRBV5-1 with TRBJ2-6; no clear D gene. Trimming left V 4 bases short and J 4 bases short, with 15 bases between. There are 16 residues in the CDR3. Germline CDR1 reads SGHRS; CDR2 reads YFSETQ.

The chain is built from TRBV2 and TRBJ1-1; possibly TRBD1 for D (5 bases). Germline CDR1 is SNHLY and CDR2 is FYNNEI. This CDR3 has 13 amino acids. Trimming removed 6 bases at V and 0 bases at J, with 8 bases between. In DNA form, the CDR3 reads TGTGCCAGCAGCACAGGTCTGAACACTGAAGCTTTCTTT. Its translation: CASSTGLNTEAFF.

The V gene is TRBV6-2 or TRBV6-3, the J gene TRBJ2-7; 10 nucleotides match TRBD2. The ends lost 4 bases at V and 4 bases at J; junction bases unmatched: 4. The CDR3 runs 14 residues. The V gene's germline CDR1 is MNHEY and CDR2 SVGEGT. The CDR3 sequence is CASSSLAGWYEQYF. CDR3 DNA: TGTGCCAGCAGTTCACTAGCGGGATGGTACGAGCAGTACTTC.

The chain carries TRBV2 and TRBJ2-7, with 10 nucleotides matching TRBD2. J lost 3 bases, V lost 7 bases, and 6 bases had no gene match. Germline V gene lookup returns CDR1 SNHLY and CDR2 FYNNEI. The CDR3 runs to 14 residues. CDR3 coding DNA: TGTGCCAGCAAGGAAGCGGGAGGGGTCTACGAGCAGTACTTC. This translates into CASKEAGGVYEQYF.

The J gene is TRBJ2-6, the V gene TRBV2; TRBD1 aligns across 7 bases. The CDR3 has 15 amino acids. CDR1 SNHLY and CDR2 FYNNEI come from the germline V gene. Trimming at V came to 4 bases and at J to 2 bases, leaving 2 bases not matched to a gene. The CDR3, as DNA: TGTGCCAGCAGTGCTACAGGGGCTGGGGCCAACGTCCTGACTTTC. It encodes CASSATGAGANVLTF. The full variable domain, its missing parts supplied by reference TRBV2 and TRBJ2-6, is EPEVTQTPSHQVTQMGQEVILRCVPISNHLYFYWYRQILGQKVEFLVSFYNNEISEKSEIFDDQFSVERPDGSNFTLKIRSTKLEDSAMYFCASSATGAGANVLTFGAGSRLTVL.

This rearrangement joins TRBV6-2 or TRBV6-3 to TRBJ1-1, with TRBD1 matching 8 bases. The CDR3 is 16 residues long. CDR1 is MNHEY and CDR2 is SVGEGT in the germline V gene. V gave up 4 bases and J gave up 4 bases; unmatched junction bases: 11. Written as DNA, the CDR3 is TGTGCCAGCAGTTCGAGCCCGGACAGGGCAGGCACTGAAGCTTTCTTT. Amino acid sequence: CASSSSPDRAGTEAFF.

CDR3 nucleotides: TGCGCCAGCAGCGGGGGCATGAACATTCAGTACTTC. Its protein is CASSGGMNIQYF. The chain is built from TRBV5-1 and TRBJ2-4; TRBD1 might be the D (6 bases). With 4 bases removed from V and 7 bases from J, the gap between germline ends came to 9 bases. The CDR3 consists of 12 residues. The germline V gene has CDR1 SGHRS and CDR2 YFSETQ.

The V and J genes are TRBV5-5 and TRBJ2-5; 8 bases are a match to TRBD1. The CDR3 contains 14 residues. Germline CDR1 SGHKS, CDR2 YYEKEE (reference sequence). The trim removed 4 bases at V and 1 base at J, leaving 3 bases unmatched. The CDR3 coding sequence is TGTGCCAGCAGCCCGGGACAGGTCCAAGAGACCCAGTACTTC. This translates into CASSPGQVQETQYF.

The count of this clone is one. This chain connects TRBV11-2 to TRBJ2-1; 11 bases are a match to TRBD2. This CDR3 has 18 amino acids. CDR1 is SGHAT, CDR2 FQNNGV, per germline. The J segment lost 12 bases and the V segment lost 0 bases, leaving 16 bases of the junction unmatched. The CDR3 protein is CASSLDQIGTSGAGVQFF. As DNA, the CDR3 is TGTGCCAGCAGCTTAGATCAGATCGGGACTAGCGGTGCAGGGGTGCAGTTCTTC.

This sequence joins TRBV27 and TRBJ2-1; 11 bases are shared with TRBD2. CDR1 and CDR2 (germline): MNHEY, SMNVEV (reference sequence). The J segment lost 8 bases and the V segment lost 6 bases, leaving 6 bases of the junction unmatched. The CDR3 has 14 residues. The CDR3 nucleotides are TGTGCCAGCAGAACTAGCGGGAGCCTATATGAGCAGTTCTTC. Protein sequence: CASRTSGSLYEQFF.

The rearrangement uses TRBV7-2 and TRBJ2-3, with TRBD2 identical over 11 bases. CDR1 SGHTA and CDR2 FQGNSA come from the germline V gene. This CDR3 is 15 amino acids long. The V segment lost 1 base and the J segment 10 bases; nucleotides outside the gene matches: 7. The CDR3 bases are TGTGCCAGCAGCTTAGGGTTAGCGGGAGGGCTCCCGCAGTATTTT. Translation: CASSLGLAGGLPQYF. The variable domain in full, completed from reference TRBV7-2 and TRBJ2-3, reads GAGVSQSPSNKVTEKGKDVELRCDPISGHTALYWYRQSLGQGLEFLIYFQGNSAPDKSGLPSDRFSAERTGGSVSTLTIQRTQQEDSAVYLCASSLGLAGGLPQYFGPGTRLTVL.

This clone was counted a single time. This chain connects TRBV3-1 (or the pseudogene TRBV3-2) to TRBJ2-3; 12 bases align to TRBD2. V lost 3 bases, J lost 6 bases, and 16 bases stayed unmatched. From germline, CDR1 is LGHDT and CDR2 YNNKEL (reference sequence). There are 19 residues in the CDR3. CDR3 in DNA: TGTGCCAGCAGCCACCCTAGCGGGAGGGCCAAGGAGTGGCTGGATACGCAGTATTTT. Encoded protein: CASSHPSGRAKEWLDTQYF.

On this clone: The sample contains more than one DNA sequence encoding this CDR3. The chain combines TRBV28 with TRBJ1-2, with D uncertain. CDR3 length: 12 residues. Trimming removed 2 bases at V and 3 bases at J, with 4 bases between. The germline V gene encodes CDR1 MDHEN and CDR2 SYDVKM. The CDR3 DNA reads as TGTGCCAGCAGTTTAGGCCACTATGGCTACACCTTC. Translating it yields CASSLGHYGYTF.

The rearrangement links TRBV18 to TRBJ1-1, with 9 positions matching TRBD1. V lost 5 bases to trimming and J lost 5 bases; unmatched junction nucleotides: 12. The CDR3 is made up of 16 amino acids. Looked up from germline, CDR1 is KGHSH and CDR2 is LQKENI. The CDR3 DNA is TGTGCCAGCTCATCCCGGGGGGGACAGGGTTTTACTGAAGCTTTCTTT. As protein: CASSSRGGQGFTEAFF.

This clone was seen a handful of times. CDR3 amino acids: CASSLLRGGQPEAFF. CDR3 bases: TGTGCCAGCAGTTTATTAAGGGGTGGGCAGCCTGAAGCTTTCTTT. The chain combines TRBV27 with TRBJ1-1; D may be TRBD1 (5 bases). Germline CDR1 reads MNHEY; CDR2 reads SMNVEV (reference sequence). The CDR3 consists of 15 residues. V dropped 1 base and J dropped 6 bases, with 15 bases sitting between them.

DNA for the CDR3: TGCAGTGCTAGTAGCGGGAGGGGCTTTTACGAGCAGTACTTC. It is translated as CSASSGRGFYEQYF. The rearrangement joins TRBV20-1 to TRBJ2-7; 11 bases are shared with TRBD2. CDR1 and CDR2 (germline): DFQATT, SNEGSKA (reference sequence). CDR3 size: 14 residues. V shed 3 bases and J 4 bases; nucleotides not matched to a gene: 5.

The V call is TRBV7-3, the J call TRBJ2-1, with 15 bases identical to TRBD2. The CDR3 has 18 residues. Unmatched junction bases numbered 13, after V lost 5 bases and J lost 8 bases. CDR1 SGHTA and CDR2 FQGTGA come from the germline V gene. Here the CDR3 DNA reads TGTGCCAGCAGCCACGGGACTAGCGGGAGGACAAGCGGGGATGAGCAGTTCTTC. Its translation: CASSHGTSGRTSGDEQFF.

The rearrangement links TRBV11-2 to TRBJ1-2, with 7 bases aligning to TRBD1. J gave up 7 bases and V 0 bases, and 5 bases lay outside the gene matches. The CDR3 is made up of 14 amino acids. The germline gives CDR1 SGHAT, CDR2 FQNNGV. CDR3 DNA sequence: TGTGCCAGCAGCTTAGATGAGGGGGCGGGTGGCTACACCTTC. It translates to CASSLDEGAGGYTF. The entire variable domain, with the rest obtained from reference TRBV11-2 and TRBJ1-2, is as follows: EAGVAQSPRYKIIEKRQSVAFWCNPISGHATLYWYQQILGQGPKLLIQFQNNGVVDDSQLPKDRFSAERLKGVDSTLKIQPAKLEDSAVYLCASSLDEGAGGYTFGSGTRLTVV.